This T cell receptor beta chain is from a study of CXCR3-negative and CXCR3-positive naive CD8 T cells. General observations from the study: Naive subsets did not differ in surface CD5, and the authors estimated TCR strength using properties of the TRB CDR3. Memory cells diverged, while naive CXCR3-positive and CXCR3-negative cells had similar TRBV-TRBJ usage. Both naive subsets showed comparably high diversity, and memory CD8+ cells showed much lower diversity. Fresh PBMCs went into most assays, and CXCR3 expression partly declined after cryopreservation.

Details on this clonotype: Antigen unknown.

TRB cDNA was prepared as libraries by UMI-labeled 5' RACE. TCRdb re-called the 5' RACE reads; every CDR3 protein appears as one record, without DNA. The table lists more than 45,000 distinct CDR3 sequences. Material: memory CD8+ T cells from blood. The clonotype originates from a human donor in good health. Some clones in this sample may be carry-over from other donors' samples.

Here the CDR3 reads CASSYKGTGIPSYEQYF. The chain is built from TRBV11-2 and TRBJ2-7; lacking DNA, the TRBD1 call made by TCRdb goes unchecked. The CDR3 contains 17 residues. Germline loops: CDR1 SGHAT, CDR2 FQNNGV.